The 10 T cell receptor beta chains given below trace back to one sample, sequenced in a study of T-cell memory formation after mild COVID-19. In TCRdb, the 5' RACE reads were re-called with MiXCR into one record per CDR3 protein. The sample lists fewer than 150,000 distinct CDR3 sequences, around a fifth occurring once. Sequencing input: PBMCs or a T cell subset sorted from them (not recorded which). These receptors were collected from a young man who had mild COVID-19 (a few samples of this study predate the infection). Cell type and time point are not known.

CDR3: CAISEPGGTGELFF. The CDR3 DNA is TGTGCCATCAGTGAGCCCGGGGGGACCGGGGAGCTGTTTTTT. The V gene is TRBV10-3, the J gene TRBJ2-2; 7 positions agree with TRBD2. The V segment lost 2 bases and the J segment 5 bases; nucleotides outside the gene matches: 2. The CDR3 consists of 14 residues. CDR1 is ENHRY and CDR2 is SYGVKD in the germline V gene.

This clonotype was detected a few times. The chain links TRBV27 to TRBJ2-1, with a weak D call TRBD2 (5 bases). With 6 bases removed from V and 0 bases from J, the gap between germline ends came to 15 bases. The CDR3 sequence is 16 residues long. Germline values: CDR1 MNHEY, CDR2 SMNVEV (reference sequence). CDR3 residues: CASSRGTLGSYNEQFF. Here the CDR3 DNA reads TGTGCCAGCAGCCGGGGAACCCTCGGCTCCTACAATGAGCAGTTCTTC.

The chain links TRBV10-3 to TRBJ2-4, with a tentative D call TRBD1 (6 bases). Germline CDR1 reads ENHRY; CDR2 reads SYGVKD. Trimming pared 0 bases from V and 6 bases from J, leaving 18 bases between. The CDR3 covers 17 residues. CDR3 DNA sequence: TGTGCCATCAGTGAGTCGATCTCTGTCACAGGGTTAAACATTCAGTACTTC. Amino acid sequence: CAISESISVTGLNIQYF.

This clonotype has more than one count but fewer than ten. The chain is built from TRBV2 and TRBJ2-7, with 8 bases that match TRBD1. V dropped 4 bases and J dropped 5; count of bases not matched to a gene: 7. In germline, CDR1 is SNHLY, CDR2 FYNNEI. This CDR3 region has 14 residues. The CDR3 spells CASSAGQGIDEQYF. The CDR3 coding sequence is TGTGCCAGCAGTGCTGGACAGGGTATCGACGAGCAGTACTTC.

The chain links TRBV4-2 to TRBJ1-1, with unresolved D. Trimming cost V 0 bases and J 5 bases, with 10 bases left between them. The CDR3 runs to 14 residues. Germline V CDR1 and CDR2: LGHNA, YNFKEQ. The CDR3 nucleotides read TGTGCCAGCAGCCAAGAGATTGTGAGAACTGAAGCTTTCTTT. Encoded protein: CASSQEIVRTEAFF.

The genes are TRBV5-1 and TRBJ2-1; tentative D call: TRBD2 (5 bases). Germline CDR1 SGHRS, CDR2 YFSETQ. V lost 4 bases and J lost 7, with 6 bases in between. The CDR3 has 11 residues. CDR3 residues: CASSRENEQFF. The DNA for the CDR3 is TGCGCCAGCAGCAGGGAGAATGAGCAGTTCTTC.

In its sample, this clonotype was seen a few times. The chain is built from TRBV29-1 and TRBJ2-4; 8 nucleotides match TRBD1. The CDR3 sequence is 14 residues long. From germline, CDR1 is SQVTM and CDR2 ANQGSEA. V was clipped by 4 bases and J by 13 bases; unmatched bases: 15. The chain's CDR3 is CSVGMDRARLSQYF. The CDR3 DNA sequence: TGCAGCGTTGGAATGGACAGGGCTCGGCTTTCCCAGTACTTC.

This clonotype was observed a handful of times. The chain has TRBV19 and TRBJ2-7; TRBD2 agrees at 8 bases. This CDR3 is built from 14 residues. Germline V gene sequence: CDR1 LNHDA, CDR2 SQIVND (reference sequence). Trimming cost V 4 bases and J 0 bases; bases outside gene matches: 2. For the CDR3, the DNA is TGTGCCAGTAGTAGCGGGGGGTCCTCCTACGAGCAGTACTTC. Protein: CASSSGGSSYEQYF.

The J gene is TRBJ1-1, the V gene TRBV7-9, with D tentatively TRBD1 (6 bases). Deletions cut 5 bases from V and 3 bases from J, with 13 bases between. Germline loops: CDR1 SEHNR, CDR2 FQNEAQ (reference sequence). The CDR3 is made up of 14 amino acids. This CDR3 is CASSTTGSDTEAFF. The CDR3 DNA reads TGTGCCAGCAGCACAACAGGGTCTGACACTGAAGCTTTCTTT.

CDR3 in amino acids: CASSLRGLYEQYF. The CDR3 DNA sequence: TGTGCCAGCAGCCTCAGGGGTCTCTACGAGCAGTACTTC. V and J are TRBV7-9 and TRBJ2-7; weak D call: TRBD1 (6 bases). Germline V lookup: CDR1 SEHNR, CDR2 FQNEAQ (reference sequence). The CDR3 loop spans 13 amino acids. V shed 5 bases and J shed 3 bases, with 11 bases lying between them.